The present T cell receptor beta chain was sequenced within a study of Graves' ophthalmopathy and Graves' hyperthyroidism (dated by TCRdb to 2017 to 2018). Broadly, across the study: Hyperthyroidism was considered stable if no progression to ophthalmopathy occurred within 18 months of follow-up. TCR beta repertoire signatures were used to distinguish Graves' ophthalmopathy from Graves' hyperthyroidism and to predict progression to ophthalmopathy. In total, approximately 140 blood samples were TCR-sequenced: around 42 ophthalmopathy, roughly 80 hyperthyroidism and approximately 17 hyperthyroidism-to-ophthalmopathy patients. To explore V-J signatures that distinguish ophthalmopathy from hyperthyroidism, a discovery set of 90 to 100 patients was enrolled, made up of approximately 45 with ophthalmopathy and roughly 55 with stable hyperthyroidism. For independent validation, a separate cohort was made up of about 18 hyperthyroidism patients plus 17 patients who later progressed from hyperthyroidism to ophthalmopathy. In a handful of hyperthyroidism patients, the T-cell repertoire of thyroid tissue was compared with the T-cell repertoire of blood. Once sampling was done, hyperthyroidism patients were given methimazole at a starting dose of 30 mg daily, while ophthalmopathy patients were given high-dose intravenous methylprednisolone. What the work shows at the level of the full study, not this receptor alone: Sample size was not statistically predetermined, and group allocation was not concealed from the investigators. Most of the expanded thyroid clonotypes with a frequency above 0.001 were also detected in blood, and it was suggested that the thyroid immune response may be reflected by blood repertoires. In validation, the model predicted ophthalmopathy progression with about 71% sensitivity and 72.22% specificity; 12 predicted patients were CT-confirmed with GO in a median of 6.5 months. The 13-signature model separated ophthalmopathy from stable hyperthyroidism with approximately 90% sensitivity and 81.08% specificity in cross-validation, and 80%/75% in the test set.

As regards this clonotype: Its antigen is not yet known. Per-base qualities were not stored, and no clone one base away is much larger.

For repertoire sequencing, the TCR beta CDR3 regions were amplified from RNA transcripts. The first round was an RT-PCR using HTBI primers with the Qiagen OneStep RT-PCR kit, and this first round was followed by a second-round multiplex PCR, then size selection and purification. Sequencing of the libraries was carried out on an Illumina HiSeq2000 in paired-end mode with 100 bp reads. Turning to the authors' computational methods: SOAPnuke was used to process the reads, removing any read that contained adapters or uncalled bases, had a mean Phred below 15, or lacked an exact match to the constant primer or identifier. COPE v1.2.5 was used to merge high-quality paired reads. Each unique nucleotide sequence was defined as a clonotype, and clonotypes were aligned to IMGT TRB V, D and J references with MiTCR v1.1. Only V-J combinations with frequency above 0.0001 were analysed, covering over 98% of repertoires. For each V-J combination, a TCR clonal expansion and chaos score was defined as F50 clonal expansion divided by the chaos observed in the TCRdist matrix. Welch's t-statistics and random forest were used to reduce the features to 10 to 15 V-J combinations, which were then used as input to a naive Bayes classifier. The similarity between thyroid and blood repertoires was quantified using the Morisita-Horn index. TCRdb trimmed the raw reads at Q25, called clones with MiXCR and kept productive beta chains. Identical CDR3 proteins give one entry, which carries the most common genes and DNA. The V and J calls, along with clone size, are taken from TCRdb and not from the paper's own processing. The sample table contains over a million distinct CDR3 sequences; only one count was recorded for about 35% of them. Around 10% of the sample goes to the ten largest clones.

Hyperthyroidism patients were newly diagnosed, were aged 18 to 65 years, and had a disease duration under 2 months. Patients were excluded if they had other autoimmune diseases, uncontrolled infections, pregnancy or lactation. Clinical symptoms, serum thyroxine, TRAb, thyroid ultrasound and orbital computed tomography formed the basis of the diagnosis. Total RNA was extracted with Trizol reagent and quality-checked on an Agilent 2100 Bioanalyzer. Its CDR3 holds 15 amino acids, cysteine through phenylalanine. Only the CDR3 region is kept as DNA, spanning 45 bases read in frame from base 1. In the germline V gene (reference sequence), CDR1 corresponds to SEHNR and CDR2 to FQNEAQ. Cut back by 2 bases and 4 bases, the V and J ends lie 14 bases apart.

This chain joins TRBV7-9 to TRBJ1-1; too little of a D gene remains to name it. The sample consisted of peripheral blood or thyroid tissue (not recorded which). The clonotype originates from an adult man with Graves' hyperthyroidism. The CDR3 reads as follows: CASSLSGRAGTEAFF. In nucleotide form, the sequence is TGTGCCAGCAGCTTATCCGGGAGGGCGGGCACTGAAGCTTTCTTT.